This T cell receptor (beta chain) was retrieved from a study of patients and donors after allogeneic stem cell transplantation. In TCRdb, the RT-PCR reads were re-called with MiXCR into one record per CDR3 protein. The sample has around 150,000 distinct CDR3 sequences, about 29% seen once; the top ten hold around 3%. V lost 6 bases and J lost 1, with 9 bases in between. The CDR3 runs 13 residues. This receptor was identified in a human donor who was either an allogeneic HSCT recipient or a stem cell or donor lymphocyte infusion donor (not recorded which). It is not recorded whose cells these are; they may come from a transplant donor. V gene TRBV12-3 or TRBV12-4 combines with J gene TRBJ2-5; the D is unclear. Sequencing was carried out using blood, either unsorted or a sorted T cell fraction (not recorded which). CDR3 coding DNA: TGTGCCAGCAGACGTCAGCTCCAAGAGACCCAGTACTTC. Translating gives CASRRQLQETQYF.